This passage covers 10 T cell receptor beta chains from one sample sequenced in a study of shared clonotypes between healthy human individuals. Assay used: immunoSEQ multiplex PCR; TCRdb lists only in-frame clones, some missing. The table includes around 720,000 clones, around 73% detected once. Input material: memory CD4+ T cells sorted from blood. This sample's subset: CD45RA-negative fraction. The receptors were sampled from a woman younger than 45 in good health.

As regards this clone: A read error may be the cause here, since a much bigger clone is one base away. Other DNA sequences in this specimen translate into the identical CDR3. The chain recombines TRBV25-1 with TRBJ2-7; D is perhaps TRBD2 (5 bases). Germline V gene sequence: CDR1 MGHDK, CDR2 SYGVNS. The CDR3 spans 12 residues. Trimming shortened V by 6 bases and J by 0 bases, and 6 bases separated the two germline ends. CDR3 nucleotides: TGTGCCAGCAGCCGGGGCTCCTACGAGCAGTACTTC. Protein product: CASSRGSYEQYF.

Note on this clone: Other DNA sequences in the sample encode the same CDR3. The chain uses TRBV18 and TRBJ2-5; TRBD2 agrees at 8 bases. The CDR3 has 14 amino acids. Trimming cost V 3 bases and J 3 bases; bases outside gene matches: 3. The germline gives CDR1 KGHSH, CDR2 LQKENI. The CDR3 nucleotides read TGTGCCAGCTCACCCGGGACTAGAAAAGAGACCCAGTACTTC. This sequence encodes CASSPGTRKETQYF.

The V call is TRBV19, the J call TRBJ2-2; TRBD1 aligns across 7 bases. The germline gives CDR1 LNHDA, CDR2 SQIVND (reference sequence). This CDR3 spans 17 amino acids. V was clipped by 5 bases and J by 1 base; unmatched bases: 10. The CDR3 region is CASSPATGQQNTGELFF. CDR3 DNA sequence: TGTGCCAGTAGTCCAGCGACAGGGCAACAGAACACCGGGGAGCTGTTTTTT.

This chain connects TRBV5-5 to TRBJ2-2, with D maybe TRBD1 (6 bases). CDR3 size: 13 residues. With 6 bases removed from V and 3 bases from J, the gap between germline ends came to 9 bases. Germline V gives CDR1 SGHKS, CDR2 YYEKEE (reference sequence). CDR3 DNA: TGTGCCAGCACCGGGACATACACCGGGGAGCTGTTTTTT. This translates into CASTGTYTGELFF.

This clone was seen once. The rearrangement links TRBV28 to TRBJ1-5, with TRBD1 matching 8 bases. The CDR3 has 14 residues. In germline, CDR1 is MDHEN, CDR2 SYDVKM. V lost 6 bases, J lost 7 bases, and 8 bases stayed unmatched. The CDR3 sequence: CASSTYRGWQPQHF. CDR3 nucleotides: TGTGCCAGCAGCACTTACAGGGGGTGGCAGCCCCAGCATTTT. The full variable domain, rest sourced from reference TRBV28 and TRBJ1-5, is DVKVTQSSRYLVKRTGEKVFLECVQDMDHENMFWYRQDPGLGLRLIYFSYDVKMKEKGDIPEGYSVSREKKERFSLILESASTNQTSMYLCASSTYRGWQPQHFGDGTRLSIL.

This clone was seen ten or more times. This sequence joins TRBV28 and TRBJ2-5; 7 bases match TRBD1. Germline V gene data show CDR1 as MDHEN and CDR2 as SYDVKM. With 2 bases clipped from V and 2 bases from J, the junction kept 11 bases outside the gene matches. The CDR3 spans 17 residues. This chain's CDR3 is CASSLRRSGGRQETQYF. CDR3 nucleotides: TGTGCCAGCAGTTTAAGGCGTTCAGGGGGTAGACAAGAGACCCAGTACTTC.

The chain uses TRBV18 and TRBJ2-2; no clear D. The germline CDR1 and CDR2 sequences are KGHSH and LQKENI. The CDR3 is 15 amino acids. V lost 4 bases, J lost 3 bases, and 12 bases lay in between. The CDR3: CASSRREAYTGELFF. CDR3 DNA: TGTGCCAGCTCACGTAGAGAGGCTTACACCGGGGAGCTGTTTTTT.

The chain combines TRBV19 with TRBJ2-2; TRBD2 matches at 11 bases. The CDR3 spans 17 residues. V trimming: 11 bases; J trimming: 0 bases; junction bases outside the gene matches: 11. Germline CDR1 is LNHDA and CDR2 is SQIVND (reference sequence). CDR3 sequence reads: CASCGLAGGANTGELFF. In DNA, the CDR3 is TGTGCCTCCTGCGGCCTAGCGGGGGGCGCGAACACCGGGGAGCTGTTTTTT.

CDR3 loop: CASSPQWSPYNEQFF. The CDR3 coding sequence is TGTGCCAGTAGTCCCCAGTGGTCACCCTACAATGAGCAGTTCTTC. V is TRBV19 and J is TRBJ2-1; D is uncertain. Per the germline V gene, CDR1 is LNHDA and CDR2 is SQIVND (reference sequence). This CDR3 has 15 residues. Trimming pared 5 bases from V and 2 bases from J, leaving 13 bases between.

This clone appeared a single time. V usage is TRBV27 and J usage is TRBJ2-7; TRBD2 agrees at 10 bases. The CDR3 is 15 residues long. CDR1 and CDR2 from the germline V gene are MNHEY and SMNVEV (reference sequence). V lost 6 bases and J lost 3; bases outside the gene matches: 8. The CDR3 here is CASRIPSGSFYEQYF. The CDR3 nucleotides are TGTGCCAGCAGGATTCCTAGCGGGAGCTTCTACGAGCAGTACTTC.